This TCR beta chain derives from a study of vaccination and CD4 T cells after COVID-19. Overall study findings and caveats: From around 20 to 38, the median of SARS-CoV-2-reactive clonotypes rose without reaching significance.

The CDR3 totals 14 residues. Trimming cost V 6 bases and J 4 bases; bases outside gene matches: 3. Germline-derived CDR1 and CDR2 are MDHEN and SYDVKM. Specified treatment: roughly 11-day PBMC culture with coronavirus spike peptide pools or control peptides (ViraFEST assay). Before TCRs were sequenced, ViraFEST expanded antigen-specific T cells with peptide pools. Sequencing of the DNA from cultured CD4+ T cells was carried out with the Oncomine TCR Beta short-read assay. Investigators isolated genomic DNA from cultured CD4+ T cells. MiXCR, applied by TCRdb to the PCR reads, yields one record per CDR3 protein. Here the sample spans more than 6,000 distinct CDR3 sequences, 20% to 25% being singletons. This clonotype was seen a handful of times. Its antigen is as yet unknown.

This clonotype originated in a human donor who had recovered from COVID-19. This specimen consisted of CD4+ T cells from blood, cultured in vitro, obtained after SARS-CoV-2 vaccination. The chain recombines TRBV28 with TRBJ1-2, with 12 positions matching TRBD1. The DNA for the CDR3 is TGTGCCAGCAGGGGGACAGGGGGCCTCTATGGCTACACCTTC. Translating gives CASRGTGGLYGYTF.